These 22 T cell receptor beta chains share one sample of origin, sequenced in a study of cytomegalovirus exposure and HLA in healthy donors. This PCR relied on a set of 60 Vbeta primers and 13 Jbeta primers. Libraries were prepared by immunoSEQ multiplex PCR; TCRdb keeps only in-frame clonotypes and omits some of them. The sample consists of around 260,000 clones, around 80% of them appearing once. The sample consisted of PBMCs. The receptors were gathered from a girl aged 2-10 years in good health and CMV-seronegative.

The chain uses TRBV7-2 and TRBJ1-1, with a weak D call TRBD1 (6 bases). The ends were cut back, 10 bases at V and 2 bases at J, with 17 bases in the middle. The CDR3 loop spans 14 amino acids. The germline CDR1 and CDR2 sequences are SGHTA and FQGNSA. CDR3 sequence reads: CATKGGQSNTEAFF. DNA for the CDR3: TGTGCCACCAAGGGGGGGCAGTCTAACACTGAAGCTTTCTTT.

The CDR3 is CASSLGVLEGYNSPLHF. Written as DNA, the CDR3 is TGTGCCAGCAGCTTAGGGGTCCTGGAGGGCTATAATTCACCCCTCCACTTT. The V call is TRBV7-3, the J call TRBJ1-6; no clear D gene. From germline, CDR1 is SGHTA and CDR2 FQGTGA. CDR3 length: 17 amino acids. Trimming cost V 2 bases and J 3 bases, with 14 bases left between them.

The rearrangement links TRBV7-9 to TRBJ2-5, with 7 bases lining up with TRBD1. V was pared by 5 bases and J by 0 bases, with 3 bases of the junction left unmatched. Germline V gene lookup returns CDR1 SEHNR and CDR2 FQNEAQ (reference sequence). The CDR3 is 14 residues long. Here the CDR3 reads CASSPGQNQETQYF. The CDR3 DNA reads as TGTGCCAGCAGCCCGGGACAGAACCAAGAGACCCAGTACTTC.

The CDR3: CASRPRDRSTEAFF. CDR3 nucleotide sequence: TGTGCCAGCAGGCCCCGGGACAGGAGCACTGAAGCTTTCTTT. V usage is TRBV5-6 and J usage is TRBJ1-1, with 8 bases lining up with TRBD1. The CDR3 loop spans 14 amino acids. Trimming took 5 bases from V and 4 from J; bases not matched to a gene: 7. Germline V gene data show CDR1 as SGHDT and CDR2 as YYEEEE.

In this sample, this clone turned up once. V is TRBV27 and J is TRBJ1-2; 8 bases are a match to TRBD1. Germline V gives CDR1 MNHEY, CDR2 SMNVEV (reference sequence). The CDR3 extends over 15 amino acids. Unmatched junction bases numbered 8, after V lost 0 bases and J lost 8 bases. The CDR3 protein is CASSLSRQGAEGYTF. Written as DNA, the CDR3 is TGTGCCAGCAGTTTATCTCGGCAGGGGGCGGAGGGCTACACCTTC.

Turning to this clone: The junction departs from germline at one end; a sequencing error may be responsible. The CDR3 reads CASSLTSSNTEAFF. CDR3 sequence (DNA): TGTGCCAGCAGCCTAACATCCTCGAACACTGAAGCTTTCTTT. The chain uses TRBV7-3 and TRBJ1-1; the D is unclear. Germline V gives CDR1 SGHTA, CDR2 FQGTGA. The CDR3 consists of 14 residues.

The chain combines TRBV28 with TRBJ1-2, with a possible D match to TRBD1 (6 bases). Trimming left V 4 bases short and J 4 bases short, with 10 bases between. Germline CDR1 reads MDHEN; CDR2 reads SYDVKM. The CDR3 sequence is 13 residues long. CDR3 sequence: CASSSGQSYGYTF. The CDR3 coding sequence is TGTGCCAGCAGTTCTGGACAGTCCTATGGCTACACCTTC.

In regard to this clone: The identical CDR3 is also encoded by other nucleotide sequences in the sample. The rearrangement uses TRBV20-1 and TRBJ2-7; no firm D call. V was pared by 3 bases and J by 3 bases, with 6 bases between. The CDR3 runs to 11 residues. Germline V gene data show CDR1 as DFQATT and CDR2 as SNEGSKA (reference sequence). CDR3 sequence: CSASYSYEQYF. The CDR3 nucleotides read TGCAGTGCTAGTTACAGCTACGAGCAGTACTTC.

V is TRBV27 and J is TRBJ2-1, with 9 positions matching TRBD1. The J segment lost 5 bases and the V segment lost 5 bases, leaving 13 bases of the junction unmatched. The CDR3 is 17 residues long. Germline CDR1 reads MNHEY; CDR2 reads SMNVEV (reference sequence). CDR3 residues: CASSPFAGTGTNNEQFF. CDR3 DNA sequence: TGTGCCAGCAGTCCCTTCGCCGGGACAGGGACTAACAATGAGCAGTTCTTC.

This sequence joins TRBV11-2 and TRBJ2-7; TRBD2 matches 7 bases. The CDR3 runs to 15 residues. Unmatched junction bases numbered 7, after V lost 5 bases and J lost 0 bases. Germline V CDR1 and CDR2: SGHAT, FQNNGV. The CDR3 nucleotides read TGTGCCAGCAGCATGATAAGCGGGAACTCCTACGAGCAGTACTTC. This codes for CASSMISGNSYEQYF.

This chain links TRBV30 with TRBJ1-4, with D unresolved. Germline V gives CDR1 GTSNPN, CDR2 SVGIG (reference sequence). The CDR3 has 15 amino acids. V lost 0 bases and J 4 bases, leaving 12 bases between the germline ends. CDR3 coding DNA: TGTGCCTGGAGTGTACACGCTGCTGGTAATGAAAAACTGTTTTTT. As protein: CAWSVHAAGNEKLFF.

This rearrangement joins TRBV14 to TRBJ1-5; D is ambiguous. Germline V gene sequence: CDR1 SGHDN, CDR2 FVKESK. V lost 1 base to trimming and J lost 8 bases, with 9 bases between them. This CDR3 has 13 amino acids. The CDR3 sequence is CASSQVADEPQHF. The DNA of the CDR3 is TGTGCCAGCAGCCAAGTCGCGGATGAGCCCCAGCATTTT.

The chain joins TRBV6-6 to TRBJ1-1; 12 bases line up with TRBD1. Trimming took 6 bases from V and 5 from J; bases not matched to a gene: 7. The CDR3 contains 15 residues. Germline-derived CDR1 and CDR2 are MNHNY and SVGAGI (reference sequence). The CDR3 spells CASRHRDRGQTEAFF. The CDR3 nucleotides read TGTGCCAGCAGACACCGGGACAGGGGGCAAACTGAAGCTTTCTTT.

The J gene is TRBJ2-7, the V gene TRBV28; the D gene is possibly TRBD1 (5 bases). The CDR3 sequence is 14 residues long. Germline-derived CDR1 and CDR2 are MDHEN and SYDVKM. The ends were cut back, 3 bases at V and 3 bases at J, with 12 bases in the middle. CDR3 in amino acids: CASSFGRQGYEQYF. The CDR3 bases are TGTGCCAGCAGTTTCGGACGGCAGGGCTACGAGCAGTACTTC.

The V call is TRBV2, the J call TRBJ2-7; D is perhaps TRBD2 (5 bases). The CDR3 contains 12 residues. V lost 3 bases and J lost 11, with 14 bases in between. Germline CDR1 SNHLY, CDR2 FYNNEI. CDR3 bases: TGTGCCAGCAGTGACTACAAACGAGCGGAGTACTTC. Protein: CASSDYKRAEYF.

About this clone: The same CDR3 arises from other DNA sequences in this sample as well. Written as DNA, the CDR3 is TGTGCCAGCAGTTACTCGGGGCAGAGCAATCAGCCCCAGCATTTT. Protein sequence: CASSYSGQSNQPQHF. The rearrangement uses TRBV6-5 and TRBJ1-5; maybe TRBD1 (5 bases). This CDR3 has 15 amino acids. Germline loops: CDR1 MNHEY, CDR2 SVGAGI. V was shortened by 0 bases and J by 1 base, with 7 bases between the two germline ends.

The genes are TRBV9 and TRBJ2-3; maybe TRBD2 (5 bases). The CDR3 spans 16 residues. Looked up from germline, CDR1 is SGDLS and CDR2 is YYNGEE. Trimming cost V 0 bases and J 1 base, with 12 bases left between them. This CDR3 is CASSVGKMRGTDTQYF. CDR3 nucleotides: TGTGCCAGCAGCGTAGGGAAGATGAGGGGCACAGATACGCAGTATTTT.

The rearrangement links TRBV9 to TRBJ2-5, with 7 bases lining up with TRBD2. Germline V gene data show CDR1 as SGDLS and CDR2 as YYNGEE. CDR3 length equals 14 residues. J lost 0 bases, V lost 3 bases, and 2 bases had no gene match. The CDR3 sequence is CASSAGLNQETQYF. DNA for the CDR3: TGTGCCAGCAGCGCGGGACTAAACCAAGAGACCCAGTACTTC.

The chain combines TRBV9 with TRBJ1-4; D is uncertain. This CDR3 is built from 15 residues. Germline CDR1 and CDR2: SGDLS and YYNGEE. V was trimmed by 0 bases and J by 1 base, leaving 7 bases between them. CDR3 sequence: CASSVDPGTNEKLFF. DNA for the CDR3: TGTGCCAGCAGCGTAGATCCAGGAACTAATGAAAAACTGTTTTTT.

This rearrangement joins TRBV11-2 to TRBJ2-1; maybe TRBD1 (5 bases). Looked up from germline, CDR1 is SGHAT and CDR2 is FQNNGV. V lost 6 bases and J lost 10, with 22 bases in between. CDR3 length: 15 residues. CDR3 coding DNA: TGTGCCAGCAGTTCCCTCGTGGGGCCTGTGGGCGAGCAGTTCTTC. It translates to CASSSLVGPVGEQFF. Full variable domain (remainder filled in from reference TRBV11-2 and TRBJ2-1): EAGVAQSPRYKIIEKRQSVAFWCNPISGHATLYWYQQILGQGPKLLIQFQNNGVVDDSQLPKDRFSAERLKGVDSTLKIQPAKLEDSAVYLCASSSLVGPVGEQFFGPGTRLTVL.

The V gene is TRBV5-5, the J gene TRBJ2-5; 9 nucleotides agree with TRBD2. Trimming took 9 bases from V and 5 from J; bases not matched to a gene: 11. Germline lookup yields CDR1 SGHKS and CDR2 YYEKEE (reference sequence). The CDR3 consists of 14 residues. The CDR3 region is CATGTSTPVETQYF. The CDR3 region has the DNA TGTGCCACCGGGACTAGCACCCCCGTCGAGACCCAGTACTTC.

About this clone itself: One end of the junction fails to match germline, which may point to a read error. The chain joins TRBV28 to TRBJ1-2; 8 positions agree with TRBD1. The CDR3 totals 14 residues. Germline-derived CDR1 and CDR2 are MDHEN and SYDVKM. CDR3: CASRQGLVSHGYTF. CDR3 sequence (DNA): TGCGCCAGCCGACAGGGGCTGGTAAGTCATGGCTACACCTTC.